This T cell receptor (beta chain) appears in the sequencing data of a study of T cells in Graves' hyperthyroidism and ophthalmopathy. TCR beta CDR3 sequences were amplified from RNA transcripts. Carried out on the TCR CDR3, a first-round RT-PCR used the HTBI primer set. Using its own MiXCR run on the multiplex PCR reads, TCRdb lists one record per CDR3 protein. Of 500,000 or so distinct CDR3 sequences in the sample, over 15% were seen once. Many counts were recorded for this clonotype. The CDR3 is made up of 14 amino acids. Trimming left V 8 bases short and J 5 bases short, with 19 bases between. From germline, CDR1 is MNHEY and CDR2 SMNVEV (reference sequence).

This clonotype originated in a young woman with Graves' ophthalmopathy. The sample was blood. V is TRBV27 and J is TRBJ2-7; D could derive from TRBD1 or TRBD2 (6 bases each). The CDR3 coding sequence is TGTGCCAGCGGGACTCTCAGGGGATTCAACGAGCAGTACTTC. Translation gives CASGTLRGFNEQYF.